The rows below give T cell receptor beta chains drawn from one sample of a study of CD4+ T cells in melanoma. Clones were read by immunoSEQ multiplex PCR, and TCRdb kept only the in-frame ones, dropping some. Of approximately 20,000 clones listed, about four fifths were seen once; the top ten hold approximately 4%. The sample taken for sequencing was cells from a culture (not recorded whether cultured in vitro). Receptors originate from a human donor with melanoma. Both conserved end residues are part of each CDR3. A D gene is named only where the DNA matches it firmly. The size entry is marked missing in some rows and otherwise reads once, few, many or a size class.

d_gene: -; abundance: -; j_gene: TRBJ2-3; v_gene: TRBV7-3; CDR3aa: CASSLTDTQYF; CDR3nt: TGTGCCAGCAGCTTAACAGATACGCAGTATTTT
d_gene: -; abundance: -; j_gene: TRBJ1-1; v_gene: TRBV19; CDR3aa: CASSTAGGRRFTEAFF; CDR3nt: TGTGCCAGTAGTACCGCGGGGGGGCGTCGGTTCACTGAAGCTTTCTTT
d_gene: TRBD2; abundance: -; j_gene: TRBJ2-3; v_gene: TRBV30; CDR3aa: CAWNPGGGGAAGGTQYF; CDR3nt: TGTGCCTGGAACCCCGGGGGGGGAGGGGCCGCCGGGGGTACGCAGTATTTT
d_gene: -; abundance: -; j_gene: TRBJ2-1; v_gene: TRBV15; CDR3aa: CATSRGLRGEQFF; CDR3nt: TGTGCCACCAGCAGAGGCCTGCGAGGTGAGCAGTTCTTC
d_gene: TRBD1; abundance: -; j_gene: TRBJ1-2; v_gene: TRBV30; CDR3aa: CAWSLNAGTEGYGYTF; CDR3nt: TGTGCCTGGAGTCTCAACGCCGGGACAGAGGGTTATGGCTACACCTTC
d_gene: -; abundance: -; j_gene: TRBJ1-3; v_gene: TRBV15; CDR3aa: CATSKDRQNTIYF; CDR3nt: TGTGCCACCAGCAAAGACAGACAGAACACCATATATTTT
d_gene: -; abundance: medium-sized; j_gene: TRBJ1-2; v_gene: TRBV25-1; CDR3aa: CASTLEGVQGYTF; CDR3nt: TGTGCCAGCACCCTAGAAGGGGTCCAGGGCTACACCTTC
d_gene: TRBD2; abundance: -; j_gene: TRBJ2-7; v_gene: TRBV19; CDR3aa: CASSMRGIEQYF; CDR3nt: TGTGCCAGTAGTATGCGGGGGATCGAGCAGTACTTC
d_gene: -; abundance: -; j_gene: TRBJ2-7; v_gene: TRBV5-6; CDR3aa: CASSFNQFEQYF; CDR3nt: TGTGCCAGCAGCTTCAACCAGTTCGAGCAGTACTTC
d_gene: -; abundance: -; j_gene: TRBJ2-5; v_gene: TRBV6-6; CDR3aa: CASSPYLAQYF; CDR3nt: TGTGCCAGCAGTCCTTATTTGGCCCAGTACTTC
d_gene: -; abundance: -; j_gene: TRBJ1-4; v_gene: TRBV5-1; CDR3aa: CASSLGVMRTNEKLFF; CDR3nt: TGCGCCAGCAGCTTGGGAGTCATGCGGACTAATGAAAAACTGTTTTTT
d_gene: -; abundance: -; j_gene: TRBJ2-1; v_gene: TRBV7-9; CDR3aa: CASSRGGANNEQFF; CDR3nt: TGTGCCAGCAGCCGTGGGGGGGCCAACAATGAGCAGTTCTTC
d_gene: -; abundance: -; j_gene: TRBJ2-1; v_gene: TRBV30; CDR3aa: CAWSPGHGAEQFF; CDR3nt: TGTGCCTGGAGCCCAGGACATGGGGCCGAGCAGTTCTTC
d_gene: TRBD1; abundance: -; j_gene: TRBJ1-5; v_gene: TRBV2; CDR3aa: CASRSTGVQPQHF; CDR3nt: TGTGCCAGCAGGTCGACAGGGGTACAGCCCCAGCATTTT
d_gene: TRBD1; abundance: -; j_gene: TRBJ1-5; v_gene: TRBV30; CDR3aa: CAWSTDRGFGQPQHF; CDR3nt: TGTGCCTGGAGCACGGACAGGGGGTTCGGTCAGCCCCAGCATTTT
d_gene: -; abundance: -; j_gene: TRBJ2-2; v_gene: TRBV7-9; CDR3aa: CASSFLGPLGAGELFF; CDR3nt: TGTGCCAGCAGCTTCCTCGGGCCCCTTGGGGCCGGGGAGCTGTTTTTT
d_gene: -; abundance: -; j_gene: TRBJ2-1; v_gene: TRBV4-1; CDR3aa: CASRSSGVNEQFF; CDR3nt: TGCGCCAGCCGAAGCAGTGGGGTCAATGAGCAGTTCTTC
d_gene: -; abundance: -; j_gene: TRBJ2-3; v_gene: TRBV7-3; CDR3aa: CASSLMASTDTQYF; CDR3nt: TGTGCCAGCAGCTTAATGGCTAGCACAGATACGCAGTATTTT
d_gene: TRBD2; abundance: -; j_gene: TRBJ2-7; v_gene: TRBV11-2; CDR3aa: CASSPRGVIYEQYF; CDR3nt: TGTGCCAGCAGCCCACGGGGGGTGATCTACGAGCAGTACTTC
d_gene: -; abundance: -; j_gene: TRBJ2-5; v_gene: TRBV11-2; CDR3aa: CASSLYGLTQYF; CDR3nt: TGTGCCAGCAGCTTATACGGGTTGACCCAGTACTTC
d_gene: TRBD1; abundance: few; j_gene: TRBJ1-2; v_gene: TRBV15; CDR3aa: CATSRPTGNYGYTF; CDR3nt: TGTGCCACCAGCAGGCCGACAGGGAACTATGGCTACACCTTC
d_gene: -; abundance: -; j_gene: TRBJ1-4; v_gene: TRBV14; CDR3aa: CASSQAGKSPTNEKLFF; CDR3nt: TGTGCCAGCAGCCAAGCGGGAAAGAGTCCAACTAATGAAAAACTGTTTTTT
d_gene: TRBD1; abundance: once; j_gene: TRBJ2-2; v_gene: TRBV7-9; CDR3aa: CASSLRQGWTGELFF; CDR3nt: TGTGCCAGCAGCCTACGACAGGGGTGGACCGGGGAGCTGTTTTTT
d_gene: TRBD1; abundance: -; j_gene: TRBJ2-7; v_gene: TRBV30; CDR3aa: CAWSVTGGAYEQYF; CDR3nt: TGTGCCTGGAGCGTCACAGGGGGCGCCTACGAGCAGTACTTC
d_gene: -; abundance: -; j_gene: TRBJ1-6; v_gene: TRBV6-1; CDR3aa: CASSEVGLEGSPLHF; CDR3nt: TGTGCCAGCAGTGAAGTGGGCCTAGAAGGGTCACCCCTCCACTTT
d_gene: TRBD2; abundance: -; j_gene: TRBJ2-5; v_gene: TRBV10-3; CDR3aa: CAISDSTSGGQGTQYF; CDR3nt: TGTGCCATCAGTGACTCGACTAGCGGGGGGCAGGGGACCCAGTACTTC
d_gene: -; abundance: -; j_gene: TRBJ1-4; v_gene: TRBV6-1; CDR3aa: CASSRQVTNEKLFF; CDR3nt: TGTGCCAGCAGCAGACAGGTGACTAATGAAAAACTGTTTTTT
d_gene: -; abundance: -; j_gene: TRBJ1-1; v_gene: TRBV27; CDR3aa: CASRDPYTEAFF; CDR3nt: TGTGCCAGCAGAGATCCGTACACTGAAGCTTTCTTT
d_gene: TRBD2; abundance: -; j_gene: TRBJ2-7; v_gene: TRBV5-6; CDR3aa: CASSSAGLAGGSYEQYF; CDR3nt: TGTGCCAGCAGCTCAGCCGGTCTAGCGGGGGGTTCCTACGAGCAGTACTTC
d_gene: TRBD1; abundance: -; j_gene: TRBJ2-7; v_gene: TRBV28; CDR3aa: CATTGPGTGAEGEQYF; CDR3nt: TGTGCCACCACGGGTCCCGGGACAGGGGCAGAGGGCGAGCAGTACTTC
d_gene: -; abundance: -; j_gene: TRBJ1-1; v_gene: TRBV28; CDR3aa: CASGLGERGTEAFF; CDR3nt: TGTGCCAGCGGCCTTGGGGAAAGGGGCACTGAAGCTTTCTTT
d_gene: -; abundance: -; j_gene: TRBJ1-2; v_gene: TRBV7-9; CDR3aa: CASLLTGGASNYGYTF; CDR3nt: TGTGCCAGCCTCCTCACTGGGGGGGCTTCGAACTATGGCTACACCTTC
d_gene: TRBD1; abundance: -; j_gene: TRBJ1-3; v_gene: TRBV7-8; CDR3aa: CASSLRGTGAHSGNTIYF; CDR3nt: TGTGCCAGCAGCTTACGTGGGACAGGGGCACACTCTGGAAACACCATATATTTT
d_gene: -; abundance: -; j_gene: TRBJ2-7; v_gene: TRBV6-5; CDR3aa: CASQRGSSYEQYF; CDR3nt: TGTGCCAGCCAGAGAGGCAGCTCCTACGAGCAGTACTTC
d_gene: -; abundance: -; j_gene: TRBJ2-5; v_gene: TRBV11-2; CDR3aa: CASSAGAFQETQYF; CDR3nt: TGTGCCAGCAGCGCGGGGGCCTTCCAAGAGACCCAGTACTTC
d_gene: -; abundance: -; j_gene: TRBJ2-7; v_gene: TRBV5-1; CDR3aa: CASSLVVSPYEQYF; CDR3nt: TGCGCCAGCAGCTTGGTAGTTTCCCCCTACGAGCAGTACTTC
d_gene: -; abundance: -; j_gene: TRBJ1-5; v_gene: TRBV7-2; CDR3aa: CASSLDEGPHNQPQHF; CDR3nt: TGTGCCAGCAGCTTAGATGAGGGGCCCCACAATCAGCCCCAGCATTTT
d_gene: TRBD1; abundance: -; j_gene: TRBJ2-3; v_gene: TRBV5-1; CDR3aa: CASSHGTGGEDTQYF; CDR3nt: TGCGCCAGCAGTCACGGGACAGGGGGCGAAGATACGCAGTATTTT
d_gene: -; abundance: once; j_gene: TRBJ2-1; v_gene: TRBV10-1; CDR3aa: CASSESNAGQIYNEQFF; CDR3nt: TGCGCCAGCAGTGAGTCCAACGCGGGACAGATATACAATGAGCAGTTCTTC
d_gene: -; abundance: -; j_gene: TRBJ1-2; v_gene: TRBV30; CDR3aa: CAWSDRVWARGYTF; CDR3nt: TGTGCCTGGAGTGACAGGGTATGGGCTAGGGGCTACACCTTC
d_gene: TRBD1; abundance: -; j_gene: TRBJ2-7; v_gene: TRBV6-5; CDR3aa: CASSGGTGGLEQYF; CDR3nt: TGTGCCAGCAGTGGGGGGACAGGGGGGTTGGAGCAGTACTTC
d_gene: -; abundance: -; j_gene: TRBJ2-5; v_gene: TRBV5-1; CDR3aa: CASSTRAEQETQYF; CDR3nt: TGCGCCAGCAGCACTCGCGCGGAACAAGAGACCCAGTACTTC
d_gene: -; abundance: medium-sized; j_gene: TRBJ1-5; v_gene: TRBV2; CDR3aa: CASSARLGDPPQHF; CDR3nt: TGTGCCAGCAGCGCGAGACTGGGCGATCCGCCCCAGCATTTT